One sample yielded the 14 T cell receptor beta chains listed below, sequenced in a study of T cell responses to AZD1222 COVID-19 vaccine. Profiling relied on immunoSEQ multiplex PCR, and the TCRdb table lists in-frame clones only, not all of them. The sample includes some 180,000 clones, around 94% of them seen just once. This material consisted of peripheral blood, taken on day 0 of AZD1222 vaccination. The receptors stem from an adult in good health.

The DNA for the CDR3 is TGTGCCAGCTCAAGGGACAAGAAATCAGATACGCAGTATTTT. The encoded protein is CASSRDKKSDTQYF. The V and J genes are TRBV2 and TRBJ2-3; perhaps TRBD1 as D (6 bases). The CDR3 runs to 14 residues. V was cut by 8 bases and J by 4 bases, with 16 bases left in between. Per the germline V gene, CDR1 is SNHLY and CDR2 is FYNNEI.

The chain is built from TRBV5-6 and TRBJ1-2, with TRBD1 as a possible D gene (5 bases). The CDR3 length is 14 residues. Trimming removed 0 bases at V and 4 bases at J, with 10 bases between. Germline V gene data show CDR1 as SGHDT and CDR2 as YYEEEE. The CDR3 spells CASSLGGGGYGYTF. DNA of the CDR3: TGTGCCAGCAGCTTGGGCGGGGGTGGCTATGGCTACACCTTC. Together with reference TRBV5-6 and TRBJ1-2, the CDR3 gives the full variable domain: DAGVTQSPTHLIKTRGQQVTLRCSPKSGHDTVSWYQQALGQGPQFIFQYYEEEERQRGNFPDRFSGHQFPNYSSELNVNALLLGDSALYLCASSLGGGGYGYTFGSGTRLTVV.

The V gene is TRBV11-2, the J gene TRBJ2-2, with D perhaps TRBD1 or TRBD2 (6 bases each). The CDR3 contains 16 residues. V was clipped by 5 bases and J by 5 bases, with 18 bases between them. Germline lookup yields CDR1 SGHAT and CDR2 FQNNGV. For the CDR3, the DNA is TGTGCCAGCAGCCAACGTGGGGGGCAGGGAACCGGGGAGCTGTTTTTT. Residues: CASSQRGGQGTGELFF.

The chain carries TRBV7-9 and TRBJ2-2; TRBD1 aligns across 8 bases. Germline V gives CDR1 SEHNR, CDR2 FQNEAQ (reference sequence). Trimming at V came to 5 bases and at J to 0 bases, leaving 11 bases not matched to a gene. The CDR3 length is 18 residues. CDR3 nucleotides: TGTGCCAGCAGCCCTATGACCGGGACAGGACCGAACACCGGGGAGCTGTTTTTT. This translates into CASSPMTGTGPNTGELFF.

This chain uses TRBV25-1 with TRBJ1-4; D uncertain. Germline V gene data show CDR1 as MGHDK and CDR2 as SYGVNS. The V end lost 3 bases, the J end lost 6 bases, and 14 bases lay between the germline ends. The CDR3 sequence is 15 residues long. The CDR3 loop is CASSDRTEVYEKLFF. As DNA, the CDR3 is TGTGCCAGCAGTGACCGGACGGAGGTTTATGAAAAACTGTTTTTT. Combining the CDR3 with reference TRBV25-1 and TRBJ1-4 gives the whole variable domain EADIYQTPRYLVIGTGKKITLECSQTMGHDKMYWYQQDPGMELHLIHYSYGVNSTEKGDLSSESTVSRIRTEHFPLTLESARPSHTSQYLCASSDRTEVYEKLFFGSGTQLSVL.

This clone was observed a single time. One end of the junction fails to match germline, which may point to a read error. This chain links TRBV3-1 (or the pseudogene TRBV3-2) with TRBJ1-2; D is perhaps TRBD1 (6 bases). The CDR3 length is 14 residues. The germline gives CDR1 LGHDT, CDR2 YNNKEL (reference sequence). Here the CDR3 reads CASSKEGGGDGYTF. CDR3 sequence (DNA): TGTGCCAGCAGCAAAGAGGGAGGGGGAGATGGCTACACCTTC.

This rearrangement joins TRBV5-1 to TRBJ2-3; 10 bases are a match to TRBD2. From germline, CDR1 is SGHRS and CDR2 YFSETQ. After removal of 8 bases from V and 3 bases from J, the junction contained 6 bases not matched to a gene. This CDR3 is 14 amino acids long. CDR3 nucleotide sequence: TGCGCCAGTCAAAAGCGGGGGGGAACAGATACGCAGTATTTT. Translated: CASQKRGGTDTQYF.

The chain joins TRBV7-2 to TRBJ1-4; D is possibly TRBD1 (5 bases). V lost 6 bases, J lost 6 bases, and 14 bases lay in between. Germline V gene lookup returns CDR1 SGHTA and CDR2 FQGNSA. The CDR3 has 14 amino acids. CDR3 residues: CASRTGTGDEKLFF. DNA for the CDR3: TGTGCCAGCAGAACCGGGACGGGAGATGAAAAACTGTTTTTT.

This rearrangement joins TRBV19 to TRBJ2-3, with D possibly TRBD2 on 5 matching bases. Trimming left V 7 bases short and J 1 base short, with 21 bases between. The germline V gene has CDR1 LNHDA and CDR2 SQIVND (reference sequence). This CDR3 has 17 residues. CDR3 loop: CASTPPEVAGGTDTQYF. As DNA, the CDR3 is TGTGCCAGTACCCCTCCTGAAGTTGCGGGCGGCACAGATACGCAGTATTTT.

The V gene is TRBV24-1, the J gene TRBJ2-6; 9 positions agree with TRBD1. V was pared by 4 bases and J by 0 bases, with 9 bases of the junction left unmatched. This CDR3 is built from 19 residues. The germline V gene has CDR1 KGHDR and CDR2 SFDVKD. CDR3 amino acids: CATSDPRTGAHSGANVLTF. CDR3 coding DNA: TGTGCCACCAGTGACCCTAGGACAGGGGCCCACTCTGGGGCCAACGTCCTGACTTTC.

The chain combines TRBV27 with TRBJ2-3, with D perhaps given as TRBD1 or TRBD2 (5 bases each). V lost 3 bases to trimming and J lost 5 bases, with 27 bases between them. Germline V gene sequence: CDR1 MNHEY, CDR2 SMNVEV (reference sequence). The CDR3 loop spans 19 amino acids. The CDR3 region is CASSLTPMGPEGLRDTQYF. The DNA for the CDR3 is TGTGCCAGCAGTTTGACTCCAATGGGACCTGAGGGTTTGCGAGATACGCAGTATTTT.

This clone showed up just once. The chain couples TRBV11-2 to TRBJ2-1; tentatively, D is TRBD2 (5 bases). Per germline, CDR1 SGHAT and CDR2 FQNNGV. The CDR3 runs 15 residues. Trimming pared 0 bases from V and 3 bases from J, leaving 9 bases between. CDR3 residues: CASSLESGFYNEQFF. In DNA, the CDR3 is TGTGCCAGCAGCTTAGAATCGGGGTTCTACAATGAGCAGTTCTTC. The complete variable domain, with remaining parts taken from reference TRBV11-2 and TRBJ2-1, reads EAGVAQSPRYKIIEKRQSVAFWCNPISGHATLYWYQQILGQGPKLLIQFQNNGVVDDSQLPKDRFSAERLKGVDSTLKIQPAKLEDSAVYLCASSLESGFYNEQFFGPGTRLTVL.

The V gene is TRBV6-4, the J gene TRBJ1-1, with 8 nucleotides matching TRBD1. With V trimmed by 6 bases and J by 4 bases, 7 bases remained unmatched. Germline CDR1 MRHNA, CDR2 SNTAGT. CDR3 size: 14 residues. The CDR3 protein is CASRDRDTSTEAFF. CDR3 sequence (DNA): TGTGCCAGCAGGGACAGGGATACGAGCACTGAAGCTTTCTTT.

CDR3 residues: CASLGETQYF. The CDR3 DNA is TGTGCCAGCTTAGGAGAGACCCAGTACTTC. V is TRBV2 and J is TRBJ2-5; D remains ambiguous. CDR1 SNHLY and CDR2 FYNNEI come from the germline V gene. The CDR3 length is 10 residues. V was clipped by 8 bases and J by 4 bases, with 5 bases between them.